This T cell receptor (beta chain) derives from a study of cytomegalovirus exposure and HLA in healthy donors. Some clones are missing from TCRdb's copy, which holds only in-frame ones; the method was immunoSEQ multiplex PCR. The sample lists 100,000 to 150,000 clones; approximately 89% were seen once. The CDR3 is made up of 15 amino acids. The ends were cut back, 1 base at V and 2 bases at J, with 12 bases in the middle. Per the germline V gene, CDR1 is SGHVS and CDR2 is FNYEAQ. Worth noting for this clone: The target antigen is unknown.

General study points: Most TCR sequences were rare, but some public TCRs occurred in many donors.

V usage is TRBV7-6 and J usage is TRBJ2-7, with TRBD2 as a possible D gene (6 bases). This receptor was taken from a young man in good health and CMV-seronegative. The sample consisted of PBMCs. For the CDR3, the DNA is TGTGCCAGCAGCTTAGAGACCGGGGGACCCTACGAGCAGTACTTC. As protein: CASSLETGGPYEQYF.